This T cell receptor (beta chain) was identified during a study of T cell changes during pregnancy in multiple sclerosis (dated by TCRdb to the late 2010s). Study-wide context: In women with multiple sclerosis, the researchers looked at how the T cell repertoire shifted as pregnancy progressed.

Of note for this clone: The target of this receptor is not known. No quality values exist for individual bases; no much larger clone is one base distant.

From cysteine to phenylalanine, the CDR3 is 12 amino acids long. Left in the record is the CDR3 DNA by itself, 36 bases read in frame from the first base. The germline V gene (reference sequence) supplies CDR1 MNHNY and CDR2 SVGAGI. V is shortened by 6 bases, J by 5 bases, and the region joining them spans 8 bases. The method behind the library was the immunoSEQ multiplex PCR assay. What TCRdb holds here is the immuneACCESS table cut down to in-frame rearrangements. Part of the clones is not present; checked against another copy, under half of the missing clones reflect an unresolved V gene, and the others are unexplained. The sample table shows about 70,000 clones, and approximately 94% are seen once. The top ten hold 2% to 2.5% of the sample.

The starting material was peripheral blood, obtained in the second trimester of pregnancy. The chain links TRBV6-6 with TRBJ2-1, with TRBD2 as a weak D call on 5 bases. The clonotype comes from a female donor in good health, enrolled as a control in a pregnancy study. DNA sequence: TGTGCCAGCAGCCAGAGGGACAATGAGCAGTTCTTC. Its protein product is CASSQRDNEQFF.